The T cell receptor beta chain under discussion was sequenced for a study of cytomegalovirus exposure and HLA in healthy donors. This CDR3 is built from 16 residues. From germline, CDR1 is MNHNS and CDR2 SASEGT. J was trimmed by 2 bases and V by 1 base; bases with no gene match: 4. 60 Vbeta and 13 Jbeta primers were used in PCR. Measured with immunoSEQ multiplex PCR; TCRdb has only the in-frame clones, and not every one. The sample table includes around 210,000 clones. Sequencing was done on a sample of PBMCs. V and J are TRBV6-1 and TRBJ1-3; 8 bases fit TRBD1. This clonotype originated in a girl aged 2 to 10 in good health and CMV-seropositive. The CDR3: CASSEGQGIAGNTIYF. The CDR3, as DNA: TGTGCCAGCAGTGAAGGACAGGGGATTGCTGGAAACACCATATATTTT.